Listed here are 30 T cell receptor beta chains from one sample, sequenced in a study of T cell responses to AZD1222 COVID-19 vaccine. Clones were read by immunoSEQ multiplex PCR, and TCRdb kept only the in-frame ones, dropping some. The repertoire consists of over 110,000 clones, with 75% to 90% occurring once and the leading ten covering approximately 1.8%. Sequences were derived from peripheral blood, sampled 28 days after the second AZD1222 dose. Source of these receptors: an adult who received the AZD1222 COVID-19 vaccine.

The chain couples TRBV28 to TRBJ1-2; maybe TRBD1 (6 bases). The V end lost 5 bases, the J end lost 7 bases, and 14 bases lay between the germline ends. Germline V gene data show CDR1 as MDHEN and CDR2 as SYDVKM. This CDR3 spans 13 amino acids. This chain's CDR3 is CASSLRDTLGYTF. The CDR3 DNA follows: TGTGCCAGCAGTCTTCGGGACACGCTTGGCTACACCTTC.

The rearrangement links TRBV29-1 to TRBJ1-1; weak D call: TRBD1 (5 bases). In germline, CDR1 is SQVTM, CDR2 ANQGSEA. V was trimmed by 7 bases and J by 1 base, leaving 19 bases between them. The length of the CDR3 is 15 residues. Here the CDR3 DNA reads TGCAGCGGTAACCACCGGGACTTAAGGAACACTGAAGCTTTCTTT. Translation gives CSGNHRDLRNTEAFF.

The rearrangement joins TRBV3-1 (or the pseudogene TRBV3-2) to TRBJ1-1; TRBD1 matches at 7 bases. J was trimmed by 3 bases and V by 4 bases; bases with no gene match: 8. Germline V CDR1 and CDR2: LGHDT, YNNKEL (reference sequence). The CDR3 sequence is 15 residues long. CDR3 sequence: CASSLRTGGYTEAFF. CDR3 bases: TGTGCCAGCAGCCTCAGGACAGGCGGGTACACTGAAGCTTTCTTT.

With respect to this clone: The same CDR3 can be traced to other DNA sequences in this sample. This sequence joins TRBV6-4 and TRBJ2-7; 11 positions match TRBD1. The germline V gene encodes CDR1 MRHNA and CDR2 SNTAGT. The CDR3 extends over 15 amino acids. V shed 2 bases and J 3 bases; nucleotides not matched to a gene: 3. The CDR3 region is CASSDLGTGGYEQYV. As DNA, the CDR3 is TGTGCCAGCAGTGACCTAGGGACAGGGGGCTACGAGCAGTACGTC.

This rearrangement joins TRBV3-1 (or the pseudogene TRBV3-2) to TRBJ2-5; either TRBD1 or TRBD2 may fit D (5 bases each). V dropped 4 bases and J dropped 1 base, with 13 bases sitting between them. This CDR3 region has 15 residues. The germline V gene encodes CDR1 LGHDT and CDR2 YNNKEL (reference sequence). The CDR3 loop reads CASSLMGTVQETQYF. For the CDR3, the DNA is TGTGCCAGCAGCCTTATGGGGACGGTCCAAGAGACCCAGTACTTC.

This clone was seen only once. Within the sample, other DNA sequences also encode this same CDR3. This chain links TRBV6-6 with TRBJ2-2; 10 bases agree with TRBD1. Trimming removed 4 bases from V and 5 bases from J; junction bases left unmatched: 4. Germline loops: CDR1 MNHNY, CDR2 SVGAGI (reference sequence). The CDR3 totals 15 residues. CDR3 sequence reads: CASSSGQGGTGELFF. In nucleotides, the CDR3 is TGTGCCAGCAGTTCCGGACAGGGGGGAACCGGGGAGCTGTTTTTT.

The CDR3 nucleotides read TGTGCCAGCAGCCAAAGGGACAGGGGACACAATGAGCAGTTCTTC. This translates into CASSQRDRGHNEQFF. This chain uses TRBV14 with TRBJ2-1, with 10 bases that match TRBD1. This CDR3 is built from 15 residues. The V gene's germline CDR1 is SGHDN and CDR2 FVKESK. Trimming took 2 bases from V and 5 from J; bases not matched to a gene: 3.

CDR3 sequence: CSASGSGSRETQYF. In DNA, the CDR3 is TGCAGTGCTAGTGGTAGCGGGAGCAGGGAGACCCAGTACTTC. This rearrangement joins TRBV20-1 to TRBJ2-5; 9 bases are shared with TRBD2. This CDR3 is built from 14 residues. From germline, CDR1 is DFQATT and CDR2 SNEGSKA (reference sequence). Trimming took 3 bases from V and 5 from J; bases not matched to a gene: 7.

The chain carries TRBV20-1 and TRBJ2-1; 10 nucleotides line up with TRBD2. The CDR3 consists of 16 residues. CDR1 and CDR2 from the germline V gene are DFQATT and SNEGSKA (reference sequence). J lost 6 bases, V lost 3 bases, and 11 bases had no gene match. In nucleotides, the CDR3 is TGCAGTGCTAGTCCCTTCTCTAGCGGGAGACCCAATGAGCAGTTCTTC. This encodes CSASPFSSGRPNEQFF.

This clone was recorded once. This rearrangement joins TRBV5-6 to TRBJ1-5; D is possibly TRBD1 (6 bases). The length of the CDR3 is 14 residues. Germline CDR1 SGHDT, CDR2 YYEEEE. V dropped 2 bases and J dropped 4 bases, with 10 bases sitting between them. The CDR3 sequence: CASSFRDKNQPQHF. The CDR3 nucleotides read TGTGCCAGCAGCTTCCGGGACAAGAATCAGCCCCAGCATTTT.

V and J are TRBV2 and TRBJ2-7; 7 bases match TRBD1. The CDR3 is made up of 14 amino acids. The junction had 3 bases not matched to a gene; V was cut back by 3 bases and J by 1 base. Germline V gene lookup returns CDR1 SNHLY and CDR2 FYNNEI. The CDR3 DNA is TGTGCCAGCAGTGATTCGACAGGGTCCTACGAGCAGTACGTC. This codes for CASSDSTGSYEQYV.

The chain is built from TRBV15 and TRBJ2-1; 8 positions match TRBD1. CDR3 size: 17 residues. The germline V gene encodes CDR1 LNHNV and CDR2 YYDKDF (reference sequence). The ends lost 3 bases at V and 1 base at J; junction bases unmatched: 8. The CDR3 DNA sequence: TGTGCCACCAGCAGGTCTTCAGGACAGGGTTCCTACAATGAGCAGTTCTTC. Translating gives CATSRSSGQGSYNEQFF.

The rearrangement uses TRBV11-2 and TRBJ1-1; D call uncertain. This CDR3 has 14 amino acids. The ends were cut back, 3 bases at V and 3 bases at J, with 11 bases in the middle. Germline lookup yields CDR1 SGHAT and CDR2 FQNNGV. As DNA, the CDR3 is TGTGCCAGCAGCTTTTTAGCCCGGGACACTGAAGCTTTCTTT. This gives the protein CASSFLARDTEAFF.

This sequence joins TRBV18 and TRBJ1-4, with D hard to call. Germline V gene sequence: CDR1 KGHSH, CDR2 LQKENI. V gave up 6 bases and J gave up 0 bases, with 11 bases separating them. CDR3 length equals 15 residues. CDR3 DNA: TGTGCCAGCTCCCACAGAGGTGCAACTAATGAAAAACTGTTTTTT. It yields the protein CASSHRGATNEKLFF.

V is TRBV28 and J is TRBJ1-2; 7 positions match TRBD1. The CDR3 contains 18 residues. Germline V gene lookup returns CDR1 MDHEN and CDR2 SYDVKM. The J segment lost 5 bases and the V segment lost 7 bases, leaving 22 bases of the junction unmatched. The CDR3 spells CASTIIESVRGANYGYTF. CDR3 DNA: TGTGCCAGCACTATTATAGAATCCGTCAGGGGGGCGAATTATGGCTACACCTTC.

This sequence joins TRBV18 and TRBJ1-1; D ambiguous. The germline V gene has CDR1 KGHSH and CDR2 LQKENI. Trimming removed 3 bases from V and 9 bases from J, with 14 bases in between. The CDR3 consists of 13 residues. The CDR3 sequence is CASSPLGDIQAFF. The CDR3 DNA reads TGTGCCAGCTCACCGCTCGGGGATATTCAAGCTTTCTTT.

This chain links TRBV6-5 with TRBJ1-2; D gene uncertain. Germline values: CDR1 MNHEY, CDR2 SVGAGI. This CDR3 is 15 amino acids long. Between the trimmed V and J ends, which lost 0 bases and 2 bases, there was a span of 10 bases. In DNA, the CDR3 is TGTGCCAGCAGTTACTCGGTGGAGCTAAACTATGGCTACACCTTC. This encodes CASSYSVELNYGYTF.

The chain has TRBV14 and TRBJ1-2, with a tentative D call TRBD1 (5 bases). Trimming removed 1 base from V and 2 bases from J, with 11 bases in between. This CDR3 spans 15 amino acids. Germline values: CDR1 SGHDN, CDR2 FVKESK. CDR3 protein: CASSQGLGRNYGYTF. CDR3 sequence (DNA): TGTGCCAGCAGCCAAGGACTGGGACGGAACTATGGCTACACCTTC.

This clone has just one count. V usage is TRBV7-8 and J usage is TRBJ2-5; 8 bases are shared with TRBD1. After removal of 2 bases from V and 6 bases from J, the junction contained 5 bases not matched to a gene. The germline V gene encodes CDR1 SGHVS and CDR2 FQNEAQ. CDR3 length equals 14 residues. The CDR3 DNA sequence: TGTGCCAGCAGCTTAATCCGACAGGGGCAGACCCAGTACTTC. Translated, it gives CASSLIRQGQTQYF.

The chain links TRBV6-5 to TRBJ1-1, with no clear D. The V and J ends lost 6 bases and 3 bases respectively, with 11 bases between them. Looked up from germline, CDR1 is MNHEY and CDR2 is SVGAGI. This CDR3 is 13 amino acids long. The CDR3 coding sequence is TGTGCCAGCAGCCATGAAATTGACACTGAAGCTTTCTTT. As protein: CASSHEIDTEAFF.

CDR3 residues: CASSQVTSGSSMCGGEQYF. CDR3 in DNA: TGCGCCAGCAGCCAAGTGACTAGCGGGAGTTCTATGTGTGGCGGCGAGCAGTACTTC. The genes are TRBV4-3 and TRBJ2-7, with TRBD2 matching 12 bases. The V gene end was trimmed by 1 base and the J gene end by 6 bases; junction bases not matched to a gene: 16. Germline V CDR1 and CDR2: LGHNA, YSLEER. The CDR3 runs 19 residues.

This chain connects TRBV30 to TRBJ1-2; 7 bases align to TRBD1. J was trimmed by 2 bases and V by 2 bases; bases with no gene match: 23. This CDR3 region has 20 residues. CDR1 and CDR2 (germline): GTSNPN, SVGIG (reference sequence). DNA of the CDR3: TGTGCCTGGAGTAAACACATATCGGGCACAGGGGCTGAAATAAACTATGGCTACACCTTC. Translating it yields CAWSKHISGTGAEINYGYTF.

CDR3 DNA: TGTGCCAGCAGCTCAGACAGGGTAGGTCAGCCCCAGCATTTT. Its translation: CASSSDRVGQPQHF. This chain connects TRBV7-2 to TRBJ1-5; TRBD1 matches 7 bases. This CDR3 region has 14 residues. With V trimmed by 4 bases and J by 6 bases, 6 bases remained unmatched. Germline V lookup: CDR1 SGHTA, CDR2 FQGNSA.

The V and J genes are TRBV3-1 (or the pseudogene TRBV3-2) and TRBJ1-2; D remains ambiguous. The V gene's germline CDR1 is LGHDT and CDR2 YNNKEL (reference sequence). The CDR3 contains 15 residues. Trimming took off 3 bases at V and 2 bases at J, with 13 bases between the two ends. The CDR3 DNA follows: TGTGCCAGCAGCCAGGGCTCTCTAGAGAACTATGGCTACACCTTC. Translating it yields CASSQGSLENYGYTF.

This clone has just a few counts. V usage is TRBV19 and J usage is TRBJ1-5; a weak D match, TRBD1 (5 bases). Trimming took 7 bases from V and 1 from J, leaving 14 bases between them. The CDR3 is made up of 15 amino acids. CDR1 LNHDA and CDR2 SQIVND come from the germline V gene (reference sequence). The CDR3: CASKEKGASNQPQHF. The CDR3, as DNA: TGTGCCAGTAAAGAAAAAGGGGCCAGCAATCAGCCCCAGCATTTT.

This chain joins TRBV29-1 and TRBJ2-1; D gene unclear. V was clipped by 4 bases and J by 10 bases, with 11 bases between them. CDR1 and CDR2 (germline): SQVTM, ANQGSEA. This CDR3 spans 11 amino acids. CDR3 bases: TGCAGCGTTGCCCCAACGAAGGAGCAGTTCTTC. The encoded protein is CSVAPTKEQFF.

The V and J genes are TRBV5-1 and TRBJ2-1; TRBD2 agrees at 12 bases. V dropped 0 bases and J dropped 0; count of bases not matched to a gene: 4. CDR1 is SGHRS and CDR2 is YFSETQ in the germline V gene. The CDR3 length is 18 residues. The CDR3 DNA follows: TGCGCCAGCAGCTTGGCCCTAGCGGGGGGGATCTCCTACAATGAGCAGTTCTTC. It codes for CASSLALAGGISYNEQFF.

This clone appeared a single time. The chain couples TRBV28 to TRBJ1-1; D gene unclear. The germline gives CDR1 MDHEN, CDR2 SYDVKM. Trimming took off 3 bases at V and 7 bases at J, with 9 bases between the two ends. CDR3 length: 12 amino acids. Here the CDR3 reads CASSFSHSEAFF. The CDR3 bases are TGTGCCAGCAGTTTTTCCCACAGTGAAGCTTTCTTT.

The chain combines TRBV29-1 with TRBJ2-1; 8 nucleotides line up with TRBD2. CDR3 size: 14 residues. After removal of 1 base from V and 6 bases from J, the junction contained 5 bases not matched to a gene. The germline CDR1 and CDR2 sequences are SQVTM and ANQGSEA. The CDR3 loop reads CSVEGREVSNEQFF. The CDR3, as DNA: TGCAGCGTTGAAGGGCGGGAGGTAAGCAATGAGCAGTTCTTC.

The rearrangement uses TRBV7-2 and TRBJ2-1; TRBD2 aligns across 9 bases. Trimming at V came to 7 bases and at J to 3 bases, leaving 7 bases not matched to a gene. CDR1 is SGHTA and CDR2 is FQGNSA in the germline V gene. The CDR3 length is 15 residues. The CDR3 DNA sequence: TGTGCCAGCATCATAAGCGGGAGGTTCTACAATGAGCAGTTCTTC. Translation gives CASIISGRFYNEQFF.